This T cell receptor (beta chain) was profiled in a study of Ad26.COV2.S vaccination and SARS-CoV-2 variants. TCRdb's copy holds only in-frame clones and misses some; the assay was immunoSEQ multiplex PCR. The sample has over 130,000 clones, roughly 85% seen once; the top ten hold 4% to 6%. The TCR originated in a human donor who had recovered from COVID-19. The sequenced sample was peripheral blood, obtained after recovery from COVID-19.

This chain's CDR3 is CASSERGTGSYNSPLHF. CDR3 DNA: TGTGCCAGCAGTGAAAGGGGTACCGGCTCCTATAATTCACCCCTCCACTTT. The J gene is TRBJ1-6, the V gene TRBV25-1; D may be TRBD1 (5 bases). This CDR3 contains 17 residues. Germline lookup yields CDR1 MGHDK and CDR2 SYGVNS. The V end was cut by 2 bases, the J end by 0 bases, with 11 bases between.